This T cell receptor beta chain stems from a study of Ad26.COV2.S vaccination and SARS-CoV-2 variants. Turning to the study itself: Once, or twice with 56 days between doses, Ad26.COV2.S was given intramuscularly.

Study-wide findings and caveats: Comparability of non-spike TCR breadth was observed across vaccine and placebo recipients.

Between the trimmed V and J ends, which lost 6 bases and 2 bases, there was a span of 15 bases. The V gene's germline CDR1 is MRHNA and CDR2 SNTAGT. The CDR3 has 15 amino acids. Noted treatment: some 19 received Ad26.COV2.S at low or high dose, single or two shots; 5 received placebo; per-sample allocation not given. Samples analyzed were those drawn on day 63 after the first vaccine or placebo injection. Ad26.COV2.S expressed prefusion-stabilized spike from the original Wuhan strain. TCRdb's table, derived via immunoSEQ multiplex PCR, lists solely in-frame clones and lacks some. The sample lists about 440,000 clones, about 90% occurring once. This clone was seen just once. Antigen unknown.

The sample here was peripheral blood, taken in a trial of Ad26.COV2.S vaccine versus placebo. The sequence was obtained from a person between 18 and 59 years old who received the Ad26.COV2.S COVID-19 vaccine or a placebo. The V and J genes are TRBV6-4 and TRBJ2-3; D possibly matches TRBD1 or TRBD2 (7 bases each). The CDR3 nucleotides are TGTGCCAGCAGACAGGGGACTACCGACACAGATACGCAGTATTTT. As protein: CASRQGTTDTDTQYF.